Shown below are 19 T cell receptor beta chains from a single sample sequenced in a study of response to subunit inactivated influenza vaccine. TCRdb independently ran MiXCR on the RT-PCR reads; one entry per CDR3 protein. The top ten clones hold approximately 14% of a sample with fewer than 600,000 distinct CDR3 sequences, approximately 6.9% of them seen once. The specimen comprised PBMCs from blood, sampled about 23 months after vaccination. Receptor source: a man aged 50-75 years who received an inactivated influenza vaccine.

The chain is built from TRBV20-1 and TRBJ2-3, with 8 bases matching TRBD2. The CDR3 has 16 amino acids. V lost 5 bases, J lost 0 bases, and 10 bases stayed unmatched. The V gene's germline CDR1 is DFQATT and CDR2 SNEGSKA (reference sequence). CDR3 DNA: TGCAGTGCTCGGGGGGGCGGCGGAACTAGCACAGATACGCAGTATTTT. Translation gives CSARGGGGTSTDTQYF.

The CDR3 DNA is TGTGCCAGCAGCTTAGTGTTAGATCGCAATGAGCAGTTCTTC. This encodes CASSLVLDRNEQFF. V usage is TRBV7-2 and J usage is TRBJ2-1; D not resolved. Trimming stripped 1 base from V and 6 bases from J, with 10 bases between. The CDR3 spans 14 residues. Germline V lookup: CDR1 SGHTA, CDR2 FQGNSA.

V usage is TRBV7-8 and J usage is TRBJ1-2; 9 positions match TRBD1. V gave up 5 bases and J gave up 5 bases; unmatched junction bases: 9. This CDR3 has 15 amino acids. Germline lookup yields CDR1 SGHVS and CDR2 FQNEAQ. The CDR3, as DNA: TGTGCCAGCAGCGAGCCGGGACAGGGCATTTATGGCTACACCTTC. It yields the protein CASSEPGQGIYGYTF.

The chain carries TRBV20-1 and TRBJ2-1, with 7 nucleotides matching TRBD2. Germline lookup yields CDR1 DFQATT and CDR2 SNEGSKA (reference sequence). The trim removed 3 bases at V and 0 bases at J, leaving 5 bases unmatched. The CDR3 totals 15 residues. For the CDR3, the DNA is TGCAGTGCTAGTTATGGCGGGAGCTCCTACAATGAGCAGTTCTTC. Its protein product is CSASYGGSSYNEQFF.

This clonotype was seen many times. The V gene is TRBV12-3 or TRBV12-4, the J gene TRBJ2-4; no definite D call. The CDR3 runs 14 residues. The V and J ends lost 6 bases and 6 bases respectively, with 15 bases between them. CDR3 sequence: CASRLGGSGNIQYF. The DNA for the CDR3 is TGTGCCAGCAGACTCGGTGGGTCTGGAAACATTCAGTACTTC.

The V gene is TRBV7-2, the J gene TRBJ1-4; D remains unclear. This CDR3 has 14 amino acids. The germline V and J ends were trimmed by 5 bases and 5 bases, with 12 bases remaining between them. Germline loops: CDR1 SGHTA, CDR2 FQGNSA. The CDR3 here is CASSPRQQNEKLFF. For the CDR3, the DNA is TGTGCCAGCAGCCCCCGGCAACAGAATGAAAAACTGTTTTTT.

This clonotype was counted ten times or more. The chain links TRBV9 to TRBJ2-1, with 9 nucleotides matching TRBD2. Trimming cost V 0 bases and J 8 bases; bases outside gene matches: 9. The germline V gene has CDR1 SGDLS and CDR2 YYNGEE. This CDR3 comprises 16 residues. CDR3 in DNA: TGTGCCAGCAGCGTAGGAGGAGCGGGAGGTTGGTATGAGCAGTTCTTC. It encodes CASSVGGAGGWYEQFF.

The V gene is TRBV2, the J gene TRBJ1-1; 8 bases line up with TRBD1. V lost 6 bases and J lost 3; bases outside the gene matches: 6. This CDR3 is built from 14 residues. Germline V gene lookup returns CDR1 SNHLY and CDR2 FYNNEI. This CDR3 is CASRPDREYTEAFF. CDR3 coding DNA: TGTGCCAGCAGGCCGGACAGGGAGTACACTGAAGCTTTCTTT. The entire variable domain, with the rest obtained from reference TRBV2 and TRBJ1-1, is as follows: EPEVTQTPSHQVTQMGQEVILRCVPISNHLYFYWYRQILGQKVEFLVSFYNNEISEKSEIFDDQFSVERPDGSNFTLKIRSTKLEDSAMYFCASRPDREYTEAFFGQGTRLTVV.

This clonotype has just a few counts. The chain combines TRBV6-5 with TRBJ1-2, with 9 positions matching TRBD1. Germline trimming cut 7 bases from V and 6 bases from J; bases unmatched to any gene: 6. The CDR3 has 13 residues. CDR1 is MNHEY, CDR2 SVGAGI, per germline. The CDR3 spells CASKRQGENGYTF. Written as DNA, the CDR3 is TGTGCCAGCAAAAGACAGGGGGAAAATGGCTACACCTTC.

The chain has TRBV20-1 and TRBJ2-5; 10 bases match TRBD1. This CDR3 contains 12 residues. V shed 2 bases, J shed 9 bases, and the junction held 3 bases outside the gene matches. Germline V CDR1 and CDR2: DFQATT, SNEGSKA (reference sequence). CDR3 amino acids: CSARSGTGAQYF. The CDR3, as DNA: TGCAGTGCTAGATCCGGGACAGGGGCCCAGTACTTC.

Regarding this clonotype: This clone may be a read error of a much larger clone one base away. This chain links TRBV15 with TRBJ2-7, with unresolved D. Germline CDR1 LNHNV, CDR2 YYDKDF (reference sequence). The CDR3 is 12 residues long. Trimming took off 0 bases at V and 3 bases at J, with 3 bases between the two ends. The CDR3 sequence: CATSRDFYEQYF. The CDR3 nucleotides are TGTGCCACCAGCAGAGATTTCTACGAGCAGTACTTC.

The rearrangement uses TRBV19 and TRBJ2-3; the D is unclear. The V end lost 1 base, the J end lost 3 bases, and 8 bases lay between the germline ends. CDR3 length equals 14 residues. The germline V gene has CDR1 LNHDA and CDR2 SQIVND (reference sequence). The CDR3 reads CASSIGAATDTQYF. In DNA form, the CDR3 reads TGTGCCAGTAGTATAGGGGCCGCGACAGATACGCAGTATTTT.

There are a few counts of this clonotype. The J gene is TRBJ1-5, the V gene TRBV21-1. TRBV21-1 is noted as a pseudogene. This CDR3 contains 13 residues. This CDR3 reads CASSKEPNQPQHF. The CDR3 DNA reads as TGTGCCAGCAGCAAAGAACCTAATCAGCCCCAGCATTTT.

V usage is TRBV2 and J usage is TRBJ2-1; TRBD1 matches 7 bases. The CDR3 loop spans 15 amino acids. The V gene's germline CDR1 is SNHLY and CDR2 FYNNEI. Trimming cost V 6 bases and J 4 bases; bases outside gene matches: 9. The CDR3 here is CASRRAQGVYNEQFF. The CDR3 nucleotides read TGTGCCAGCAGGAGGGCGCAGGGGGTGTACAATGAGCAGTTCTTC.

Many counts were recorded for this clonotype. The chain recombines TRBV12-3 or TRBV12-4 with TRBJ1-6; possible D gene TRBD1, 6 bases. Trimming removed 4 bases from V and 7 bases from J, with 11 bases in between. The CDR3 is 14 amino acids. The CDR3 region is CASSSRGLNSPLHF. The DNA for the CDR3 is TGTGCCAGCAGTTCCAGGGGTTTGAATTCACCCCTCCACTTT.

This clonotype was found many times. This sequence joins TRBV27 and TRBJ2-6; TRBD1 or TRBD2 may be the D gene (5 bases each). CDR3 length equals 20 residues. Germline CDR1 is MNHEY and CDR2 is SMNVEV (reference sequence). Trimming took 2 bases from V and 4 from J, leaving 24 bases between them. The CDR3 spells CASSLIGIGTTAYGANVLTF. The CDR3 nucleotides are TGTGCCAGCAGTTTAATTGGAATTGGGACGACCGCTTACGGGGCCAACGTCCTGACTTTC.

This clonotype came up a few times. J is TRBJ1-5 and V is TRBV20-1; a possible D gene is TRBD1 (6 bases). The CDR3 covers 13 residues. The V and J ends lost 6 bases and 3 bases respectively, with 12 bases between them. Germline V gene data show CDR1 as DFQATT and CDR2 as SNEGSKA (reference sequence). For the CDR3, the DNA is TGCAGTGCAGAGGGACAAGACAATCAGCCCCAGCATTTT. Amino acids: CSAEGQDNQPQHF.

The J gene is TRBJ2-7, the V gene TRBV2; D perhaps matches TRBD1 (5 bases). CDR1 SNHLY and CDR2 FYNNEI come from the germline V gene. The CDR3 covers 13 residues. Trimming left V 4 bases short and J 3 bases short, with 10 bases between. The CDR3 protein is CASSGQLNYEQYF. DNA of the CDR3: TGTGCCAGCAGTGGACAGCTGAACTACGAGCAGTACTTC.

This clonotype has only a few counts. The CDR3 loop reads CAWSVGVYEQYF. In nucleotides, the CDR3 is TGTGCCTGGAGTGTGGGGGTGTACGAGCAGTACTTC. The V gene is TRBV30, the J gene TRBJ2-7; D might be TRBD1 or TRBD2, each matching 5 bases. Per germline, CDR1 GTSNPN and CDR2 SVGIG (reference sequence). The length of the CDR3 is 12 residues. Trimming pared 0 bases from V and 4 bases from J, leaving 7 bases between.